This passage covers 14 T cell receptor beta chains from one sample sequenced in a study of T cell responses to AZD1222 COVID-19 vaccine. The data were produced by immunoSEQ multiplex PCR, yet TCRdb's version contains in-frame clones alone and is incomplete. In the table there are about 100,000 clones, around nine tenths of which are singletons. The sequencing here drew on peripheral blood, taken 28 days after the second dose of the MenACWY control vaccine. Source of these receptors: an adult who received the MenACWY meningococcal vaccine as a control.

V is TRBV5-1 and J is TRBJ2-7; 11 bases are a match to TRBD1. Per the germline V gene, CDR1 is SGHRS and CDR2 is YFSETQ. The CDR3 is 20 amino acids. V gave up 4 bases and J gave up 2 bases; unmatched junction bases: 20. This CDR3 reads CASSGTGQGAGWRGTYEQYF. CDR3 nucleotide sequence: TGCGCCAGCAGCGGGACAGGACAGGGGGCTGGATGGCGGGGTACCTACGAGCAGTACTTC.

Only a few counts were recorded for this clone. This chain uses TRBV19 with TRBJ1-2, with TRBD1 as a possible D gene (6 bases). Germline CDR1 reads LNHDA; CDR2 reads SQIVND (reference sequence). Trimming took 6 bases from V and 6 from J, leaving 17 bases between them. This CDR3 is 14 amino acids long. As DNA, the CDR3 is TGTGCCAGTAGGCACACAGGGAAAACCCATGGCTACACCTTC. Protein: CASRHTGKTHGYTF.

V gene TRBV6-4 combines with J gene TRBJ1-4, with a possible D match to TRBD1 (5 bases). The CDR3 contains 13 residues. CDR1 and CDR2 (germline): MRHNA, SNTAGT. Trimming left V 4 bases short and J 8 bases short, with 11 bases between. Here the CDR3 DNA reads TGTGCCAGCAGTGCTCAGGGAGGAGAAAAACTGTTTTTT. Protein sequence: CASSAQGGEKLFF.

The chain joins TRBV5-1 to TRBJ2-5; possibly TRBD1 or TRBD2 for D (5 bases each). The length of the CDR3 is 14 residues. Germline CDR1 reads SGHRS; CDR2 reads YFSETQ. Trimming left V 4 bases short and J 3 bases short, with 13 bases between. Here the CDR3 DNA reads TGCGCCAGCAGCAACCCCCGGGGCAAAGAGACCCAGTACTTC. It codes for CASSNPRGKETQYF.

This chain uses TRBV12-3 or TRBV12-4 with TRBJ2-7; possible D gene TRBD1, 5 bases. V was clipped by 11 bases and J by 5 bases, with 16 bases between them. The CDR3 loop spans 12 amino acids. CDR3: CAVGRRAHEQYF. In DNA form, the CDR3 reads TGTGCCGTCGGCCGCAGGGCCCACGAGCAGTACTTC.

This clone has only a few counts. This rearrangement joins TRBV12-3 or TRBV12-4 to TRBJ2-5, with unresolved D. This CDR3 is 11 amino acids long. V gave up 3 bases and J gave up 5 bases, with 4 bases separating them. CDR3 bases: TGTGCCAGCAGTTTGGTGGAGACCCAGTACTTC. This encodes CASSLVETQYF.

This clone was recorded a few times. The chain joins TRBV5-1 to TRBJ2-7; 9 nucleotides agree with TRBD2. Losses at the gene ends were 0 bases for V and 4 bases for J; bases not matched to a gene: 5. From germline, CDR1 is SGHRS and CDR2 YFSETQ. This CDR3 contains 15 residues. In DNA, the CDR3 is TGCGCCAGCAGCTTGGCCCCTAGCGGGGCATACGAGCAGTACTTC. Protein product: CASSLAPSGAYEQYF.

This clone has a single count. This sequence joins TRBV4-3 and TRBJ1-4; 7 bases fit TRBD1. V lost 3 bases and J lost 8; bases outside the gene matches: 12. Looked up from germline, CDR1 is LGHNA and CDR2 is YSLEER. There are 16 residues in the CDR3. CDR3 region: CASSHIKGTVNEKLFF. The CDR3 DNA is TGCGCCAGCAGCCATATCAAAGGGACAGTGAACGAAAAACTGTTTTTT.

This rearrangement joins TRBV2 to TRBJ2-1, with 8 nucleotides matching TRBD1. With V trimmed by 6 bases and J by 2 bases, 3 bases remained unmatched. Germline values: CDR1 SNHLY, CDR2 FYNNEI. The CDR3 is 14 residues long. The CDR3 region is CASSEQGAYNEQFF. The CDR3, as DNA: TGTGCCAGCAGCGAACAGGGGGCCTACAATGAGCAGTTCTTC.

V and J are TRBV27 and TRBJ2-3, with a weak D call TRBD1 (6 bases). With 5 bases removed from V and 7 bases from J, the gap between germline ends came to 19 bases. CDR1 is MNHEY, CDR2 SMNVEV, per germline (reference sequence). The CDR3 runs 15 residues. As DNA, the CDR3 is TGTGCCAGCAGTCCCGTGGGGGCGAGAAGGCATACGCAGTATTTT. It specifies CASSPVGARRHTQYF.

The chain uses TRBV5-4 and TRBJ1-4; unclear D gene. This CDR3 comprises 15 residues. The germline gives CDR1 SGHNT, CDR2 YYREEE (reference sequence). The V end lost 3 bases, the J end lost 0 bases, and 9 bases lay between the germline ends. The CDR3 DNA reads as TGTGCCAGCAGCTCCTACAGTTCAACTAATGAAAAACTGTTTTTT. Translation gives CASSSYSSTNEKLFF.

The chain recombines TRBV9 with TRBJ1-1; D gene unclear. The length of the CDR3 is 13 residues. The germline gives CDR1 SGDLS, CDR2 YYNGEE. V lost 4 bases, J lost 1 base, and 8 bases lay in between. In DNA form, the CDR3 reads TGTGCCAGCAGCCAACACCAGAACACTGAAGCTTTCTTT. It specifies CASSQHQNTEAFF.

This CDR3 is CASKEGPQGYNEQFF. CDR3 in DNA: TGTGCCAGCAAGGAGGGGCCCCAGGGGTACAATGAGCAGTTCTTC. The chain combines TRBV2 with TRBJ2-1; perhaps D is TRBD1 or TRBD2 (6 bases each). The CDR3 consists of 15 residues. Germline values: CDR1 SNHLY, CDR2 FYNNEI. Trimming stripped 7 bases from V and 4 bases from J, with 17 bases between.

The chain employs TRBV11-3 and TRBJ2-1, with 10 bases lining up with TRBD2. The CDR3 is 16 residues long. Germline V CDR1 and CDR2: SGHNT, YENEEA. J was trimmed by 3 bases and V by 5 bases; bases with no gene match: 7. DNA of the CDR3: TGTGCCAGCAGCCCTTCCTCTAGCGGGGGCTACAATGAGCAGTTCTTC. This sequence encodes CASSPSSSGGYNEQFF. Using reference TRBV11-3 and TRBJ2-1 for the parts outside the CDR3, the full variable domain is EAGVVQSPRYKIIEKKQPVAFWCNPISGHNTLYWYLQNLGQGPELLIRYENEEAVDDSQLPKDRFSAERLKGVDSTLKIQPAELGDSAVYLCASSPSSSGGYNEQFFGPGTRLTVL.